This T cell receptor (beta chain) was documented in a study of graft-versus-host responses after intestinal transplantation. Study as a whole: Multivisceral, liver-intestinal, or isolated intestinal transplants were given to recipients. Every recipient underwent anti-thymocyte globulin induction, then tacrolimus and steroids for three to four years.

The V and J ends lost 2 bases and 3 bases respectively, with 13 bases between them. In germline, CDR1 is SGHVS, CDR2 FQNEAQ. This CDR3 is 15 amino acids long. Data came from immunoSEQ multiplex PCR; TCRdb stores just in-frame clones and leaves some out. The sample shows 55,000 to 75,000 clones, about 87% of them seen only once. About this clone itself: Its antigen is still unknown.

Study outcomes and limitations: GvH clones detected in recipient marrow included some appearing first in ileum or blood. The presence of high graft-versus-host to host-versus-graft clonal ratios in allografts characterized patients with graft-donor T cell macrochimerism.

This receptor was obtained from a human donor who was the organ donor for an intestinal transplant. The chain combines TRBV7-8 with TRBJ2-5, with D perhaps TRBD2 (6 bases). Sample: unstimulated CD4+ T cells sorted from spleen or lymph node cells, taken before transplant. CDR3 DNA sequence: TGTGCCAGCAGCTTACCCGGGACTGTCAAAGAGACCCAGTACTTC. Amino acid sequence: CASSLPGTVKETQYF.